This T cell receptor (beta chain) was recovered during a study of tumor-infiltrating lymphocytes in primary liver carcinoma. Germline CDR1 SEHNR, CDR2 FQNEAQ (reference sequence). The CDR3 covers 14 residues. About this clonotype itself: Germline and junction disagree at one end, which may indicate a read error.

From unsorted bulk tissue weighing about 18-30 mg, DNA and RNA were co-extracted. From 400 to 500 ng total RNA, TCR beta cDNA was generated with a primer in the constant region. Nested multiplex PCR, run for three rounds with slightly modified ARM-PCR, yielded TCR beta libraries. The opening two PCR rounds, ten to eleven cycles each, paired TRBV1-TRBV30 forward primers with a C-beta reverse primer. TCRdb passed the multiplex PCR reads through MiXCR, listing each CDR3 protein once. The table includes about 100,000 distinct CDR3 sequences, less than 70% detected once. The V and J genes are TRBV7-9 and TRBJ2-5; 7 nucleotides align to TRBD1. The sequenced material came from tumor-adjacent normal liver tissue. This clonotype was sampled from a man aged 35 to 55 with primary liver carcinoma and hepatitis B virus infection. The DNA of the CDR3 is TGTGTCAGCAGCGATTACAGGGGCGAAGAGACCCAGTACTTC. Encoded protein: CVSSDYRGEETQYF.